This T cell receptor beta chain was identified in a study of T-cell memory formation after mild COVID-19. CDR1 and CDR2 (germline): SGHTA, FQGNSA. Between the trimmed V and J ends, which lost 5 bases and 1 base, there was a span of 8 bases. The length of the CDR3 is 13 residues. Via MiXCR, TCRdb re-called the 5' RACE reads, giving one row per CDR3 protein. The sample has around 150,000 distinct CDR3 sequences, roughly 30% seen once. The rearrangement uses TRBV7-2 and TRBJ2-5, with D possibly matching TRBD1 (5 bases). The sequenced sample consisted of PBMCs or a T cell subset sorted from them (not recorded which). The sequence derives from an adult woman who had mild COVID-19 (a few samples of this study predate the infection). Cell type and time point are not known. The CDR3 DNA follows: TGTGCCAGCAGCCATGACAGCCAAGAGACCCAGTACTTC. As protein: CASSHDSQETQYF.